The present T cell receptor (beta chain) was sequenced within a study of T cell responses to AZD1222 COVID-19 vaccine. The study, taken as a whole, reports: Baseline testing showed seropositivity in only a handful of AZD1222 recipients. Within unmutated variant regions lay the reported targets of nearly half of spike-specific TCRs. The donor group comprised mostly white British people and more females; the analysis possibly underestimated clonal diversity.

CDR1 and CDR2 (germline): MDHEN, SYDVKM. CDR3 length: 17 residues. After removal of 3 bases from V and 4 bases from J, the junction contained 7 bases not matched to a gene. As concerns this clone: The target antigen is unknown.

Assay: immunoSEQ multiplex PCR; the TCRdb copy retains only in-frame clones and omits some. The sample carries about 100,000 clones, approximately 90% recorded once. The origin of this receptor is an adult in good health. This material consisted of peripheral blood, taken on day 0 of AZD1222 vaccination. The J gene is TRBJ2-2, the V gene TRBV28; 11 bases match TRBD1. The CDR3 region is CASSFPGQGAGTGELFF. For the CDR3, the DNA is TGTGCCAGCAGTTTCCCAGGACAGGGGGCGGGCACCGGGGAGCTGTTTTTT.